Presented here are 18 T cell receptor beta chains from one specimen sequenced in a study of cytomegalovirus exposure and HLA in healthy donors. PCR primers comprised 60 Vbeta and 13 Jbeta primers. Libraries were prepared by immunoSEQ multiplex PCR; TCRdb keeps only in-frame clonotypes and omits some of them. The table for this sample gives 40,000 to 60,000 clones. Sequenced material: PBMCs. These receptors were obtained from a man aged 40-55 years in good health and CMV-seropositive.

The rearrangement uses TRBV5-6 and TRBJ1-4; 12 positions agree with TRBD1. CDR1 and CDR2 from the germline V gene are SGHDT and YYEEEE. The V segment lost 5 bases and the J segment 15 bases; nucleotides outside the gene matches: 14. The CDR3 spans 15 residues. The CDR3 region is CASSLGTGGGRRVFF. Written as DNA, the CDR3 is TGTGCCAGCAGTTTAGGGACAGGGGGCGGCCGGAGGGTGTTTTTT.

The genes are TRBV7-2 and TRBJ2-7; D gene ambiguous. CDR1 is SGHTA and CDR2 is FQGNSA in the germline V gene. V dropped 1 base and J dropped 9 bases, with 7 bases sitting between them. The CDR3 has 11 residues. The CDR3 sequence: CASSLGPLQYF. In DNA form, the CDR3 reads TGTGCCAGCAGCTTAGGTCCGTTGCAGTACTTC.

The genes are TRBV30 and TRBJ2-5, with 8 nucleotides matching TRBD2. The trim removed 4 bases at V and 5 bases at J, leaving 9 bases unmatched. The CDR3 contains 14 residues. Per the germline V gene, CDR1 is GTSNPN and CDR2 is SVGIG (reference sequence). The CDR3 spells CAWKFGGGRETQYF. The CDR3 nucleotides are TGTGCCTGGAAGTTTGGCGGGGGGCGCGAGACCCAGTACTTC.

The chain links TRBV28 to TRBJ2-7; the D is unclear. V lost 3 bases and J 7 bases, leaving 7 bases between the germline ends. Germline CDR1 MDHEN, CDR2 SYDVKM. The CDR3 is 11 amino acids. The CDR3 DNA reads TGTGCCAGCAGTTTCAGAAATGAGCAGTACTTC. Amino acid sequence: CASSFRNEQYF.

V usage is TRBV5-1 and J usage is TRBJ1-2, with 7 bases fitting TRBD1. Per germline, CDR1 SGHRS and CDR2 YFSETQ. The CDR3 is 13 residues long. V lost 2 bases and J lost 6; bases outside the gene matches: 4. The CDR3 protein is CASSFQGEHGYTF. In nucleotides, the CDR3 is TGCGCCAGCAGCTTTCAGGGGGAACATGGCTACACCTTC.

V and J are TRBV6-5 and TRBJ2-4, with D tentatively TRBD1 (6 bases). V was pared by 6 bases and J by 9 bases, with 15 bases between. Germline values: CDR1 MNHEY, CDR2 SVGAGI. The CDR3 runs 13 residues. The DNA for the CDR3 is TGTGCCAGCAGGGCACAGGGTCGGGGCATTCAGTACTTC. Residues: CASRAQGRGIQYF.

The CDR3 DNA follows: TGCGCCAGCAGCTTTACCTTCCGCGCTGGAAACACCATATATTTT. As protein: CASSFTFRAGNTIYF. The chain employs TRBV5-1 and TRBJ1-3, with D uncertain. Trimming removed 2 bases at V and 2 bases at J, with 11 bases between. The germline gives CDR1 SGHRS, CDR2 YFSETQ. The CDR3 is 15 amino acids.

The gene calls are TRBV5-4 and TRBJ2-7, with a possible D match to TRBD2 (7 bases). The germline gives CDR1 SGHNT, CDR2 YYREEE (reference sequence). Trimming shortened V by 6 bases and J by 3 bases, and 16 bases separated the two germline ends. The CDR3 length is 14 residues. The CDR3 coding sequence is TGTGCCAGCAACAACGGGGGGACAAACTACGAGCAGTACTTC. It translates to CASNNGGTNYEQYF.

Here the CDR3 DNA reads TGTGCCAGCAGCTTGGGACAGACCGATGGAAGCTACACCTTC. Its translation is CASSLGQTDGSYTF. The gene calls are TRBV7-6 and TRBJ1-2, with 7 bases matching TRBD1. V was clipped by 3 bases and J by 9 bases; unmatched bases: 10. In germline, CDR1 is SGHVS, CDR2 FNYEAQ. CDR3 length: 14 residues.

For this clone: One end of the junction is discordant with germline, which a read error may explain. This rearrangement joins TRBV7-6 to TRBJ2-1, with 7 nucleotides matching TRBD2. This CDR3 is 16 amino acids long. The V gene's germline CDR1 is SGHVS and CDR2 FNYEAQ. CDR3 sequence reads: CASSQDGRSSDNEQFF. CDR3 sequence (DNA): TGTGCCAGCAGCCAAGACGGGAGGAGCTCCGACAATGAGCAGTTCTTC.

The chain combines TRBV28 with TRBJ2-1, with 10 bases aligning to TRBD1. CDR3 length: 17 residues. V gave up 6 bases and J gave up 9 bases; unmatched junction bases: 17. Germline CDR1 is MDHEN and CDR2 is SYDVKM. CDR3: CASSHLLRDRGFLEQFF. DNA for the CDR3: TGTGCCAGCAGCCATCTTTTACGGGACAGGGGTTTCCTTGAGCAGTTCTTC.

The chain joins TRBV5-1 to TRBJ2-2, with a possible D match to TRBD2 (6 bases). In germline, CDR1 is SGHRS, CDR2 YFSETQ. Trimming shortened V by 3 bases and J by 7 bases, and 16 bases separated the two germline ends. The CDR3 is made up of 15 amino acids. CDR3 coding DNA: TGCGCCAGCAGCTCTAACCGGGAGTCGGTCGGGGAGCTGTTTTTT. Translation gives CASSSNRESVGELFF.

The genes are TRBV29-1 and TRBJ2-7, with 12 bases fitting TRBD2. CDR3 length: 14 amino acids. J was trimmed by 3 bases and V by 5 bases; bases with no gene match: 5. Germline CDR1 SQVTM, CDR2 ANQGSEA. This chain's CDR3 is CSVSSGLAGYEQYF. The CDR3 DNA follows: TGCAGCGTTTCCTCGGGACTAGCGGGCTACGAGCAGTACTTC.

The chain combines TRBV6-5 with TRBJ2-1; D possibly corresponds to TRBD1 (6 bases). Per the germline V gene, CDR1 is MNHEY and CDR2 is SVGAGI. CDR3 length: 16 residues. V was shortened by 4 bases and J by 0 bases, with 13 bases between the two germline ends. CDR3 region: CASSSDRSSSYNEQFF. Here the CDR3 DNA reads TGTGCCAGCAGTTCCGACAGGTCAAGCTCCTACAATGAGCAGTTCTTC.

The V and J genes are TRBV6-5 and TRBJ2-3; TRBD2 agrees at 8 bases. CDR1 and CDR2 (germline): MNHEY, SVGAGI. Trimming removed 0 bases from V and 4 bases from J; junction bases left unmatched: 6. This CDR3 region has 16 residues. CDR3 sequence reads: CASSYSGAGDADTQYF. The CDR3 nucleotides are TGTGCCAGCAGTTACTCGGGAGCGGGAGATGCAGATACGCAGTATTTT.

The V and J genes are TRBV11-2 and TRBJ2-1; a possible D gene is TRBD2 (5 bases). Deletions cut 1 base from V and 9 bases from J, with 16 bases between. Germline V lookup: CDR1 SGHAT, CDR2 FQNNGV. This CDR3 has 15 amino acids. CDR3 sequence (DNA): TGTGCCAGCAGCTTAGGGGCGGGTGCGGGCGGTGAGCAGTTCTTC. This sequence encodes CASSLGAGAGGEQFF.

The chain has TRBV29-1 and TRBJ2-3; possibly TRBD2 for D (6 bases). The germline V gene encodes CDR1 SQVTM and CDR2 ANQGSEA. The ends were cut back, 7 bases at V and 2 bases at J, with 13 bases in the middle. This CDR3 contains 13 residues. The CDR3: CSALSGNTDTQYF. The CDR3, as DNA: TGCAGCGCCCTTAGCGGTAACACAGATACGCAGTATTTT.

V is TRBV18 and J is TRBJ2-5; 11 bases match TRBD1. J gave up 7 bases and V 0 bases, and 7 bases lay outside the gene matches. Germline V gives CDR1 KGHSH, CDR2 LQKENI. This CDR3 region has 16 residues. The CDR3 sequence is CASSPPGQGDSGTQYF. DNA for the CDR3: TGTGCCAGCTCACCACCGGGACAGGGGGATTCAGGGACCCAGTACTTC.